A selection of T cell receptor beta chains follows, all from one sample in a study of control samples from healthy donors and cancer patients. Sequencing was performed with immunoSEQ multiplex PCR; in TCRdb, only in-frame clones are kept and a portion is missing. This sample has 120,000 to 150,000 clones; about 91% occur once, and the top ten carry under 4%. The sample was blood. The receptors here all came from a man aged 25 to 40 in good health. Both conserved end residues are part of each CDR3. Each record gives: D gene, clone size, V gene, J gene, CDR3 protein, CDR3 DNA. D genes are given only for firm matches. Expanded clones are given a class, and other clones once, few, many or no size at all.

d_gene: TRBD1; abundance: NA; v_gene: TRBV19; j_gene: TRBJ2-2; CDR3aa: CASSIVAGGTGELFF; CDR3nt: TGTGCCAGTAGTATAGTGGCAGGGGGCACCGGGGAGCTGTTTTTT
d_gene: NA; abundance: NA; v_gene: TRBV30; j_gene: TRBJ1-4; CDR3aa: CAWSTNGAFNEKLFF; CDR3nt: TGTGCCTGGAGTACGAATGGAGCGTTTAATGAAAAACTGTTTTTT
d_gene: NA; abundance: NA; v_gene: TRBV18; j_gene: TRBJ2-7; CDR3aa: CASSQGGVSYEQYF; CDR3nt: TGTGCCAGCTCACAGGGGGGAGTCTCCTACGAGCAGTACTTC
d_gene: NA; abundance: once; v_gene: TRBV28; j_gene: TRBJ1-3; CDR3aa: CASSPPSGNTIYF; CDR3nt: TGTGCCAGCAGTCCCCCCTCTGGAAACACCATATATTTT
d_gene: NA; abundance: once; v_gene: TRBV10-1; j_gene: TRBJ2-7; CDR3aa: CASSESGTIYEQYF; CDR3nt: TGCGCCAGCAGTGAGTCGGGGACGATCTACGAGCAGTACTTC
d_gene: NA; abundance: NA; v_gene: TRBV6-5; j_gene: TRBJ2-7; CDR3aa: CATDKLIGVGPEQYF; CDR3nt: TGTGCCACCGACAAACTAATCGGAGTTGGGCCCGAGCAGTACTTC
d_gene: NA; abundance: NA; v_gene: TRBV12-3/TRBV12-4; j_gene: TRBJ1-6; CDR3aa: CASSFRWNSPLHF; CDR3nt: TGTGCCAGCAGTTTCCGGTGGAATTCACCCCTCCACTTT
d_gene: TRBD1; abundance: NA; v_gene: TRBV7-6; j_gene: TRBJ2-7; CDR3aa: CASSLDQLGTGDKDEQYF; CDR3nt: TGTGCCAGCAGCTTAGATCAGCTAGGGACAGGGGATAAAGACGAGCAGTACTTC
d_gene: TRBD1; abundance: NA; v_gene: TRBV19; j_gene: TRBJ1-6; CDR3aa: CASNPGTGLFSPLHF; CDR3nt: TGTGCCAGTAATCCCGGGACAGGGCTTTTTTCACCCCTCCACTTT
d_gene: TRBD2; abundance: NA; v_gene: TRBV19; j_gene: TRBJ2-2; CDR3aa: CASSRLAGTNTGELFF; CDR3nt: TGTGCCAGTAGTAGACTAGCGGGGACGAACACCGGGGAGCTGTTTTTT
d_gene: NA; abundance: NA; v_gene: TRBV11-3; j_gene: TRBJ2-7; CDR3aa: CASSAGPSSYEQYF; CDR3nt: TGTGCCAGCAGCGCCGGGCCAAGCTCCTACGAGCAGTACTTC
d_gene: NA; abundance: NA; v_gene: TRBV25-1; j_gene: TRBJ2-2; CDR3aa: CASSELGLGITGELFF; CDR3nt: TGTGCCAGCAGTGAACTGGGATTAGGGATAACCGGGGAGCTGTTTTTT
d_gene: NA; abundance: NA; v_gene: TRBV27; j_gene: TRBJ1-2; CDR3aa: CASSPTRGVYGYTF; CDR3nt: TGTGCCAGCAGTCCTACTAGGGGGGTCTATGGCTACACCTTC
d_gene: NA; abundance: NA; v_gene: TRBV5-1; j_gene: TRBJ2-1; CDR3aa: CASSLGGARNEQFF; CDR3nt: TGCGCCAGCAGCTTGGGGGGAGCGCGCAATGAGCAGTTCTTC
d_gene: TRBD2; abundance: NA; v_gene: TRBV7-9; j_gene: TRBJ2-3; CDR3aa: CASFMERGGVPDTQYF; CDR3nt: TGTGCCAGCTTTATGGAACGGGGGGGAGTCCCAGATACGCAGTATTTT
d_gene: NA; abundance: NA; v_gene: TRBV11-3; j_gene: TRBJ2-5; CDR3aa: CASSGGPQETQYF; CDR3nt: TGTGCCAGCAGCGGGGGCCCACAAGAGACCCAGTACTTC
d_gene: NA; abundance: once; v_gene: TRBV6-5; j_gene: TRBJ1-5; CDR3aa: CASSSVAGGNQPQHF; CDR3nt: TGTGCCAGCAGTTCTGTGGCCGGTGGCAATCAGCCCCAGCATTTT
d_gene: TRBD1; abundance: once; v_gene: TRBV7-9; j_gene: TRBJ1-1; CDR3aa: CASTKPETGDTEAFF; CDR3nt: TGTGCCAGCACCAAACCTGAGACAGGGGACACTGAAGCTTTCTTT
d_gene: NA; abundance: NA; v_gene: TRBV5-6; j_gene: TRBJ1-3; CDR3aa: CASSGGPSGNTIYF; CDR3nt: TGTGCCAGCAGCGGGGGTCCCTCTGGAAACACCATATATTTT
d_gene: TRBD2; abundance: NA; v_gene: TRBV28; j_gene: TRBJ2-4; CDR3aa: CASSYSSGGLRKNIQYF; CDR3nt: TGTGCCAGCAGCTACTCTAGCGGGGGGCTCCGCAAAAACATTCAGTACTTC
d_gene: NA; abundance: NA; v_gene: TRBV21-1; j_gene: TRBJ2-2; CDR3aa: CASSPRGGPNTGELFF; CDR3nt: TGTGCCAGCAGCCCCCGGGGGGGGCCAAACACCGGGGAGCTGTTTTTT
d_gene: TRBD1; abundance: NA; v_gene: TRBV29-1; j_gene: TRBJ2-3; CDR3aa: CSVGKITGTGRTDTQYF; CDR3nt: TGCAGCGTTGGGAAAATTACCGGGACAGGTCGCACAGATACGCAGTATTTT
d_gene: NA; abundance: NA; v_gene: TRBV9; j_gene: TRBJ2-3; CDR3aa: CASSVPPQEPTDTQYF; CDR3nt: TGTGCCAGCAGCGTACCCCCGCAGGAGCCCACAGATACGCAGTATTTT
d_gene: NA; abundance: NA; v_gene: TRBV18; j_gene: TRBJ1-3; CDR3aa: CASSFGDQFGNTIYF; CDR3nt: TGTGCCAGCTCATTCGGGGACCAGTTCGGAAACACCATATATTTT
d_gene: NA; abundance: once; v_gene: TRBV28; j_gene: TRBJ2-7; CDR3aa: CASSPLGDPYEQYF; CDR3nt: TGTGCCAGCAGCCCCCTGGGGGACCCCTACGAGCAGTACTTC
d_gene: NA; abundance: once; v_gene: TRBV9; j_gene: TRBJ2-1; CDR3aa: CASSVGQQWTDNEQFF; CDR3nt: TGTGCCAGCAGCGTAGGACAGCAATGGACGGACAATGAGCAGTTCTTC
d_gene: NA; abundance: NA; v_gene: TRBV6-7; j_gene: TRBJ1-5; CDR3aa: CASSYSAAQPEYSNQPQHF; CDR3nt: TGTGCCAGCAGTTACTCCGCGGCCCAACCTGAATATAGCAATCAGCCCCAGCATTTT
d_gene: NA; abundance: NA; v_gene: TRBV7-8; j_gene: TRBJ2-2; CDR3aa: CASSDGPGNTGELFF; CDR3nt: TGTGCCAGCAGCGACGGGCCAGGGAACACCGGGGAGCTGTTTTTT
d_gene: NA; abundance: once; v_gene: TRBV2; j_gene: TRBJ2-5; CDR3aa: CASSEEGLTETQYF; CDR3nt: TGTGCCAGCAGTGAAGAGGGACTCACAGAGACCCAGTACTTC
d_gene: NA; abundance: NA; v_gene: TRBV12-3/TRBV12-4; j_gene: TRBJ1-1; CDR3aa: CASSFLRNTEAFF; CDR3nt: TGTGCCAGCAGTTTTTTGCGGAACACTGAAGCTTTCTTT
d_gene: NA; abundance: NA; v_gene: TRBV27; j_gene: TRBJ1-2; CDR3aa: CASSSPREKGGYTF; CDR3nt: TGTGCCAGCAGTTCCCCCCGGGAGAAGGGTGGCTACACCTTC
d_gene: TRBD2; abundance: NA; v_gene: TRBV2; j_gene: TRBJ2-1; CDR3aa: CASSEGASGRYNEQFF; CDR3nt: TGTGCCAGCAGTGAGGGGGCTAGCGGGAGATACAATGAGCAGTTCTTC
d_gene: NA; abundance: NA; v_gene: TRBV24-1; j_gene: TRBJ1-5; CDR3aa: CATSGQDSNQPQHF; CDR3nt: TGTGCCACCAGTGGTCAGGACAGCAATCAGCCCCAGCATTTT
d_gene: NA; abundance: NA; v_gene: TRBV13; j_gene: TRBJ2-1; CDR3aa: CASTSGPHNEQFF; CDR3nt: TGTGCCAGCACATCCGGGCCCCACAATGAGCAGTTCTTC
d_gene: NA; abundance: NA; v_gene: TRBV29-1; j_gene: TRBJ1-1; CDR3aa: CSVGSGPAEAFF; CDR3nt: TGCAGCGTTGGCTCGGGCCCGGCTGAAGCTTTCTTT
d_gene: TRBD2; abundance: NA; v_gene: TRBV6-5; j_gene: TRBJ2-7; CDR3aa: CASGHGTTYEQYF; CDR3nt: TGTGCCAGTGGGCATGGGACTACCTACGAGCAGTACTTC
d_gene: TRBD1; abundance: NA; v_gene: TRBV27; j_gene: TRBJ2-2; CDR3aa: CASSLSDRALGGELFF; CDR3nt: TGTGCCAGCAGTTTATCGGACAGGGCCCTCGGCGGGGAGCTGTTTTTT
d_gene: NA; abundance: NA; v_gene: TRBV28; j_gene: TRBJ1-2; CDR3aa: CASSLWGQGGYGYTF; CDR3nt: TGTGCCAGCAGTTTATGGGGTCAGGGTGGATATGGCTACACCTTC
d_gene: NA; abundance: NA; v_gene: TRBV29-1; j_gene: TRBJ1-1; CDR3aa: CSVPRGIEAFF; CDR3nt: TGCAGCGTTCCTAGGGGGATTGAAGCTTTCTTT
d_gene: NA; abundance: NA; v_gene: TRBV5-4; j_gene: TRBJ2-7; CDR3aa: CASSLDSEQYF; CDR3nt: TGTGCCAGCAGCTTGGACTCCGAGCAGTACTTC
d_gene: NA; abundance: NA; v_gene: TRBV30; j_gene: TRBJ2-6; CDR3aa: CAWSVLGTGANVLTF; CDR3nt: TGTGCCTGGAGTGTACTGGGGACAGGGGCCAACGTCCTGACTTTC
d_gene: TRBD1; abundance: NA; v_gene: TRBV12-5; j_gene: TRBJ2-2; CDR3aa: CASVSGTENTGELFF; CDR3nt: TGTGCTAGTGTCTCGGGGACAGAGAACACCGGGGAGCTGTTTTTT
d_gene: NA; abundance: few; v_gene: TRBV4-1; j_gene: TRBJ2-7; CDR3aa: CASSQVDTRSYEQYF; CDR3nt: TGCGCCAGCAGCCAAGTTGATACACGGTCCTACGAGCAGTACTTC
d_gene: NA; abundance: NA; v_gene: TRBV5-6; j_gene: TRBJ1-6; CDR3aa: CASSLELTELHF; CDR3nt: TGTGCCAGCAGCTTGGAGTTGACGGAGCTCCACTTT
d_gene: NA; abundance: NA; v_gene: TRBV5-1; j_gene: TRBJ2-2; CDR3aa: CASSLGVLNTGELFF; CDR3nt: TGCGCCAGCAGCTTGGGCGTACTGAACACCGGGGAGCTGTTTTTT
d_gene: NA; abundance: medium-sized; v_gene: TRBV6-1; j_gene: TRBJ1-3; CDR3aa: CASSEEGVLGYSSGNTIYF; CDR3nt: TGTGCCAGCAGTGAAGAAGGGGTTTTGGGCTATAGCTCTGGAAACACCATATATTTT
d_gene: NA; abundance: NA; v_gene: TRBV24-1; j_gene: TRBJ2-3; CDR3aa: CATRYLDTQYF; CDR3nt: TGTGCCACCCGGTATCTAGATACGCAGTATTTT
d_gene: TRBD1; abundance: NA; v_gene: TRBV19; j_gene: TRBJ1-2; CDR3aa: CASSIGTGWGYTF; CDR3nt: TGTGCCAGTAGTATCGGGACAGGATGGGGCTACACCTTC
d_gene: TRBD1; abundance: NA; v_gene: TRBV5-1; j_gene: TRBJ1-1; CDR3aa: CASSFAGGTEAFF; CDR3nt: TGCGCCAGCAGCTTCGCAGGGGGCACTGAAGCTTTCTTT
d_gene: NA; abundance: NA; v_gene: TRBV11-2; j_gene: TRBJ2-7; CDR3aa: CASSLGPGNSYEQYF; CDR3nt: TGTGCCAGCAGCTTAGGCCCCGGAAACTCCTACGAGCAGTACTTC
d_gene: NA; abundance: NA; v_gene: TRBV5-4; j_gene: TRBJ2-7; CDR3aa: CASSLTASYEQYF; CDR3nt: TGTGCCAGCAGCTTGACAGCCTCCTACGAGCAGTACTTC
d_gene: NA; abundance: NA; v_gene: TRBV2; j_gene: TRBJ1-4; CDR3aa: CASSPDLGNEKLFF; CDR3nt: TGTGCCAGCAGTCCTGACCTAGGGAATGAAAAACTGTTTTTT